Given below is one T cell receptor (beta chain) in context. This entry belongs to a study of shared clonotypes between healthy human individuals. Using immunoSEQ multiplex PCR, the repertoire was profiled, and TCRdb retains in-frame clones only, with some absent. This sample yields approximately 2.5 million clones, of which 90% to 95% are seen a single time; approximately 0.36% belongs to the top ten. The germline V gene has CDR1 SGHVS and CDR2 FNYEAQ. Trimming took 4 bases from V and 5 from J; bases not matched to a gene: 5. The CDR3 has 15 amino acids. The clonotype was recovered from a man between 18 and 29 years old in good health. Some clones in this sample may be carry-over from other donors' samples. The J gene is TRBJ2-2, the V gene TRBV7-6; TRBD2 agrees at 9 bases. The sample comprised naive CD4+ T cells from PBMCs. As to subset: CD45RA+ positively selected. The CDR3 loop is CASSSELAGTGELFF. DNA of the CDR3: TGTGCCAGCAGCTCGGAGCTAGCGGGGACCGGGGAGCTGTTTTTT.